The 21 T cell receptor beta chains below were found in one sample sequenced in a study of PD-1 blockade in classical Hodgkin lymphoma. Profiling relied on immunoSEQ multiplex PCR, and the TCRdb table lists in-frame clones only, not all of them. The sample lists 50,000 to 75,000 clones, 85% to 90% seen once, with under 6.5% in the top ten. Every patient was affected by relapse after autologous stem cell transplantation, while exposure to brentuximab vedotin was not uniform. The sample here was peripheral blood mononuclear cells (PBMCs), taken before the second cycle of nivolumab. These receptors were obtained from a human donor with classical Hodgkin lymphoma.

The chain combines TRBV7-2 with TRBJ1-5, with D possibly being TRBD1 (6 bases). Germline V gives CDR1 SGHTA, CDR2 FQGNSA. CDR3 length: 15 amino acids. The V end was cut by 4 bases, the J end by 1 base, with 11 bases between. CDR3 bases: TGTGCCAGCAGCTGGTCCCAGGGGAGCAATCAGCCCCAGCATTTT. Its translation: CASSWSQGSNQPQHF.

This sequence joins TRBV6-6 and TRBJ2-3; 7 positions agree with TRBD1. In germline, CDR1 is MNHNY, CDR2 SVGAGI (reference sequence). Trimming cost V 4 bases and J 3 bases; bases outside gene matches: 4. The CDR3 runs 14 residues. The CDR3 coding sequence is TGTGCCAGCAGTTTAGACAGGGCAACAGATACGCAGTATTTT. Its protein product is CASSLDRATDTQYF.

The rearrangement links TRBV7-8 to TRBJ1-1; no clear D gene. The CDR3 is made up of 12 amino acids. CDR1 and CDR2 (germline): SGHVS, FQNEAQ. Trimming removed 5 bases at V and 2 bases at J, with 6 bases between. The CDR3 nucleotides are TGTGCCAGCAGCCCAGTCAACACTGAAGCTTTCTTT. Its protein is CASSPVNTEAFF.

Within the sample, this clone is medium-sized. The rearrangement joins TRBV30 to TRBJ2-1; perhaps TRBD1 as D (6 bases). Germline CDR1 and CDR2: GTSNPN and SVGIG (reference sequence). The CDR3 consists of 12 residues. The V end lost 3 bases, the J end lost 7 bases, and 10 bases lay between the germline ends. CDR3 in amino acids: CAWSRGKNEQFF. In nucleotides, the CDR3 is TGTGCCTGGAGCAGGGGCAAGAATGAGCAGTTCTTC.

This chain uses TRBV5-1 with TRBJ2-1, with 8 positions matching TRBD1. J gave up 15 bases and V 4 bases, and 12 bases lay outside the gene matches. This CDR3 spans 13 amino acids. Germline values: CDR1 SGHRS, CDR2 YFSETQ. The CDR3 sequence is CASSLAPDRVTFF. CDR3 in DNA: TGCGCCAGCAGCCTGGCCCCGGACAGGGTTACGTTCTTC.

The J gene is TRBJ2-1, the V gene TRBV11-3, with TRBD2 as a possible D gene (6 bases). CDR3 size: 14 residues. With 0 bases removed from V and 7 bases from J, the gap between germline ends came to 10 bases. CDR1 and CDR2 from the germline V gene are SGHNT and YENEEA. The CDR3 region is CASSLDPAGNEQFF. The CDR3 bases are TGTGCCAGCAGCTTAGACCCGGCGGGGAATGAGCAGTTCTTC.

As to this clone: The junction departs from germline at one end; a sequencing error may be responsible. The rearrangement uses TRBV6-1 and TRBJ1-1; maybe TRBD1 (6 bases). The CDR3 has 13 residues. Germline V CDR1 and CDR2: MNHNS, SASEGT. The CDR3 spells CASSEALRGAALF. For the CDR3, the DNA is TGTGCCAGCAGTGAAGCGCTTCGGGGGGCCGCGCTATTT.

A word on this clone: Other DNA sequences in this specimen translate into the identical CDR3. The chain uses TRBV5-1 and TRBJ2-7, with 7 bases fitting TRBD1. V lost 0 bases, J lost 0 bases, and 3 bases stayed unmatched. CDR1 is SGHRS and CDR2 is YFSETQ in the germline V gene. This CDR3 spans 15 amino acids. The CDR3 sequence: CASSLVAGGSYEQYF. In DNA form, the CDR3 reads TGCGCCAGCAGCTTGGTGGCAGGGGGCTCCTACGAGCAGTACTTC.

The CDR3 reads CASGRDSGNTIYF. The CDR3 DNA reads TGTGCCAGCGGCAGAGATTCTGGAAACACCATATATTTT. The V call is TRBV7-9, the J call TRBJ1-3; no firm D call. The germline V gene encodes CDR1 SEHNR and CDR2 FQNEAQ (reference sequence). The V and J ends lost 8 bases and 1 base respectively, with 9 bases between them. The CDR3 spans 13 residues.

The rearrangement uses TRBV4-1 and TRBJ1-6; D uncertain. Germline V gene sequence: CDR1 MGHRA, CDR2 YSYEKL. Trimming pared 1 base from V and 6 bases from J, leaving 16 bases between. This CDR3 is 17 amino acids long. In nucleotides, the CDR3 is TGCGCCAGCAGCCAAGCGGGTGGTGAGGGCTTTAATTCACCCCTCCACTTT. This gives the protein CASSQAGGEGFNSPLHF.

This clone was seen a handful of times. The J gene is TRBJ1-1, the V gene TRBV30, with D possibly being TRBD1 (5 bases). Germline CDR1 reads GTSNPN; CDR2 reads SVGIG (reference sequence). The CDR3 spans 11 residues. V was pared by 1 base and J by 10 bases, with 10 bases between. The CDR3 region has the DNA TGTGCCTGGAGTGCTGGTGGGGGAGCTTTCTTT. This gives the protein CAWSAGGGAFF. The whole variable domain, filled in from reference TRBV30 and TRBJ1-1, reads SQTIHQWPATLVQPVGSPLSLECTVEGTSNPNLYWYRQAAGRGLQLLFYSVGIGQISSEVPQNLSASRPQDRQFILSSKKLLLSDSGFYLCAWSAGGGAFFGQGTRLTVV.

With regard to this clone: The junction differs from germline at one of its ends, possibly a read error. This chain uses TRBV5-1 with TRBJ2-7; D gene unclear. Germline V gene data show CDR1 as SGHRS and CDR2 as YFSETQ. The CDR3 loop spans 13 amino acids. The CDR3: CASSPRVPYEQYF. The CDR3 DNA reads as TGTGCCAGCAGCCCACGGGTTCCCTACGAGCAGTACTTC.

V and J are TRBV5-5 and TRBJ2-7; D not certain. With 0 bases removed from V and 6 bases from J, the gap between germline ends came to 19 bases. The CDR3 is 16 residues long. The germline V gene encodes CDR1 SGHKS and CDR2 YYEKEE (reference sequence). The CDR3 coding sequence is TGTGCCAGCAGCTTGGAGGCGAGACCTTCACGGAGCGAGCAGTACTTC. Translation gives CASSLEARPSRSEQYF.

Only one count was recorded for this clone. The rearrangement links TRBV5-1 to TRBJ2-2; tentatively, D is TRBD1 or TRBD2 (5 bases each). In germline, CDR1 is SGHRS, CDR2 YFSETQ. The CDR3 covers 16 residues. Trimming cost V 0 bases and J 0 bases, with 9 bases left between them. As DNA, the CDR3 is TGCGCCAGCAGCTTGGCGCAGGGACCGAACACCGGGGAGCTGTTTTTT. Translation gives CASSLAQGPNTGELFF.

The chain recombines TRBV30 with TRBJ2-7, with 10 bases identical to TRBD1. Losses at the gene ends were 5 bases for V and 5 bases for J; bases not matched to a gene: 9. The CDR3 has 14 amino acids. Germline CDR1 and CDR2: GTSNPN and SVGIG (reference sequence). CDR3 protein: CAWAGTGDLDEQYF. CDR3 DNA: TGTGCCTGGGCGGGGACAGGGGATTTGGACGAGCAGTACTTC.

The CDR3 protein is CASSYEQGYEQYF. The CDR3 nucleotides read TGTGCCAGCAGTTACGAACAGGGCTACGAGCAGTACTTC. The gene calls are TRBV6-6 and TRBJ2-7, with D perhaps matching TRBD1 (6 bases). V lost 2 bases, J lost 3 bases, and 8 bases lay in between. Per germline, CDR1 MNHNY and CDR2 SVGAGI (reference sequence). CDR3 length: 13 residues.

The rearrangement uses TRBV25-1 and TRBJ2-7; D is undetermined. Germline CDR1 is MGHDK and CDR2 is SYGVNS. Trimming removed 8 bases at V and 2 bases at J, with 13 bases between. The CDR3 consists of 13 residues. The CDR3: CASGHKAPYEQYF. The CDR3 nucleotides are TGTGCCAGCGGCCATAAGGCACCCTACGAGCAGTACTTC.

This clone was recorded a few times. The rearrangement links TRBV6-1 to TRBJ1-1; tentatively, D is TRBD1 (5 bases). V gave up 6 bases and J gave up 4 bases, with 15 bases separating them. The CDR3 totals 14 residues. The germline CDR1 and CDR2 sequences are MNHNS and SASEGT. The CDR3 DNA sequence: TGTGCCAGCAGGAAACCGGGGGACCCCACTGAAGCTTTCTTT. This gives the protein CASRKPGDPTEAFF.

This clone was detected only a few times. V usage is TRBV18 and J usage is TRBJ1-1; unclear D gene. Germline assignment: CDR1 KGHSH and CDR2 LQKENI. V shed 3 bases and J shed 4 bases, with 18 bases lying between them. CDR3 size: 16 residues. The CDR3 region is CASSPLKAVLSTEAFF. The CDR3, as DNA: TGTGCCAGCTCACCGTTGAAGGCCGTATTGAGCACTGAAGCTTTCTTT.

The sample holds a few counts of this clone. The chain employs TRBV5-6 and TRBJ1-4; 7 bases are shared with TRBD1. Trimming took 4 bases from V and 4 from J; bases not matched to a gene: 10. Germline-derived CDR1 and CDR2 are SGHDT and YYEEEE. CDR3 length: 16 amino acids. The CDR3 bases are TGTGCCAGCAGCCCCGACCCGGGACAGTTTAATGAAAAACTGTTTTTT. Translated, it gives CASSPDPGQFNEKLFF.

This clone was found a few times. The chain couples TRBV2 to TRBJ2-2, with D perhaps matching TRBD2 (5 bases). Between the trimmed V and J ends, which lost 7 bases and 4 bases, there was a span of 13 bases. CDR1 and CDR2 (germline): SNHLY, FYNNEI. The CDR3 has 14 residues. CDR3 amino acids: CASMRVDGTGELFF. In nucleotides, the CDR3 is TGTGCCAGCATGAGGGTGGATGGCACCGGGGAGCTGTTTTTT. Complete variable domain (other parts from reference TRBV2 and TRBJ2-2): EPEVTQTPSHQVTQMGQEVILRCVPISNHLYFYWYRQILGQKVEFLVSFYNNEISEKSEIFDDQFSVERPDGSNFTLKIRSTKLEDSAMYFCASMRVDGTGELFFGEGSRLTVL.